The 4 T cell receptor beta chains reported below all come from one sample, sequenced in a study of ipilimumab plus nivolumab after autologous stem cell transplantation. This table comes from immunoSEQ multiplex PCR, and its TCRdb copy is limited to in-frame clones, with some not included. The sample holds approximately 80,000 clones, over 80% seen once. The sequencing here drew on PBMCs, taken in a trial of ipilimumab plus nivolumab as post-transplant consolidation. The receptor set was obtained from a male donor with diffuse large B-cell lymphoma.

The rearrangement links TRBV4-3 to TRBJ2-5, with 8 bases lining up with TRBD1. The V segment lost 7 bases and the J segment 4 bases; nucleotides outside the gene matches: 5. The germline gives CDR1 LGHNA, CDR2 YSLEER. The CDR3 extends over 13 amino acids. CDR3 DNA sequence: TGCGCCAGCATCCAGGGGGCAGGAGAGACCCAGTACTTC. Translated: CASIQGAGETQYF.

V is TRBV6-6 and J is TRBJ1-1; tentatively, D is TRBD1 (5 bases). Between the trimmed V and J ends, which lost 4 bases and 6 bases, there was a span of 9 bases. Germline-derived CDR1 and CDR2 are MNHNY and SVGAGI (reference sequence). CDR3 length: 12 residues. As DNA, the CDR3 is TGTGCCAGCAGTTTAGGGGACCCTGAAGCTTTCTTT. This gives the protein CASSLGDPEAFF.

This clone was detected once. The rearrangement joins TRBV6-6 to TRBJ2-7; D is perhaps TRBD1 (6 bases). The CDR3 has 12 amino acids. CDR1 MNHNY and CDR2 SVGAGI come from the germline V gene (reference sequence). V was pared by 6 bases and J by 4 bases, with 10 bases between. CDR3 region: CASRRTAYEQYF. The CDR3, as DNA: TGTGCCAGCAGAAGGACAGCTTACGAGCAGTACTTC.

The V call is TRBV9, the J call TRBJ2-1; 9 bases match TRBD1. Trimming removed 3 bases from V and 4 bases from J; junction bases left unmatched: 2. This CDR3 contains 14 residues. Germline V CDR1 and CDR2: SGDLS, YYNGEE. CDR3 DNA sequence: TGTGCCAGCAGCGCAGGGACAGGGTACAATGAGCAGTTCTTC. Translated, it gives CASSAGTGYNEQFF.